The text below deals with one T cell receptor beta chain. Trimming cost V 2 bases and J 7 bases, with 5 bases left between them. The germline gives CDR1 DFQATT, CDR2 SNEGSKA (reference sequence). The length of the CDR3 is 10 residues. This specimen comes from a study of identical twins. cDNA carried unique molecular identifiers, and a universal primer site was added by template switching. Each CDR3 protein gets one entry after TCRdb re-called the 5' RACE reads with MiXCR. The data show approximately 1.8 million distinct CDR3 sequences, with less than 35% seen just once and around 0.3% held by the top ten.

The source material was cord blood. The receptor comes from a newborn girl in good health. This chain links TRBV20-1 with TRBJ1-2; D is undetermined. CDR3 bases: TGCAGTGCTAGACCAGGTGGCTACACCTTC. It specifies CSARPGGYTF.